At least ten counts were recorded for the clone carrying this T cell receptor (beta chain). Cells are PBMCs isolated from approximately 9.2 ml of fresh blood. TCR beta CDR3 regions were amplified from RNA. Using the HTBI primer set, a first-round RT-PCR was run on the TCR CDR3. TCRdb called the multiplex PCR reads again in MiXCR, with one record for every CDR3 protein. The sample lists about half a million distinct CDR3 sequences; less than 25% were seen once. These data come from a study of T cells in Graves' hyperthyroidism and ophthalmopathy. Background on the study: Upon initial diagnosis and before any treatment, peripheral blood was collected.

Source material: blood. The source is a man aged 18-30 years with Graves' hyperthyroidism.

DNA for the CDR3: TGCGCCAGCAGGGTGACAGGGGGCGACGGCTACACCTTC. Amino acids: CASRVTGGDGYTF. The chain joins TRBV5-1 to TRBJ1-2; 10 bases are a match to TRBD1. The CDR3 has 13 residues. The V gene's germline CDR1 is SGHRS and CDR2 YFSETQ. The junction had 6 bases not matched to a gene; V was cut back by 5 bases and J by 8 bases.